The clone carrying this T cell receptor beta chain was seen a handful of times. Its matching antigen is unknown. Germline V lookup: CDR1 MGHDK, CDR2 SYGVNS. Germline trimming cut 8 bases from V and 10 bases from J; bases unmatched to any gene: 8. The CDR3 spans 12 residues. The PCR ran on 60 Vbeta and 13 Jbeta primers. Clones were sequenced by immunoSEQ multiplex PCR, and TCRdb holds only the in-frame ones, with some missing. The sample records around 50,000 clones, roughly 72% being singletons. The data originate from a study of cytomegalovirus exposure and HLA in healthy donors. Notes on the study in general: In vitro, three CMV-associated chains proved specific for CMV antigens.

The clonotype was recovered from a woman between 50 and 59 years old in good health and CMV-seropositive. The sequenced material came from PBMCs. The gene calls are TRBV25-1 and TRBJ2-1; 7 nucleotides agree with TRBD1. CDR3 amino acids: CASGQVFGEQFF. CDR3 sequence (DNA): TGTGCCAGCGGACAGGTGTTCGGAGAGCAGTTCTTC.